Listed here are 8 T cell receptor beta chains from one sample, sequenced in a study of human T cells and chemical hapten exposure. TCRdb itself ran the RACE reads through MiXCR, one entry per CDR3 protein. The sample has roughly 42,000 distinct CDR3 sequences, more than 9% seen once. Time point described: patch test 2, 6 weeks after DPC sensitization. Regarding treatment: therapeutic diphenylcyclopropenone sensitization with weekly scalp DPC. The template was total RNA from unfractionated whole blood. Sample: whole blood, taken in connection with sensitization to the hapten diphenylcyclopropenone (DPC). These receptors all come from a woman in her 30s with alopecia areata. Some clones in this sample may be carry-over from other donors' samples.

The genes are TRBV7-2 and TRBJ2-3; D unclear. The V gene's germline CDR1 is SGHTA and CDR2 FQGNSA. This CDR3 contains 14 residues. V was shortened by 5 bases and J by 4 bases, with 13 bases between the two germline ends. The CDR3 nucleotides read TGTGCCAGCAGCCAGTGGGCTTTCCCAGATACGCAGTATTTT. It yields the protein CASSQWAFPDTQYF.

This clonotype has ten or more counts. The chain couples TRBV9 to TRBJ2-3; no clear D gene. The CDR3 is 15 amino acids. Trimming pared 0 bases from V and 2 bases from J, leaving 10 bases between. Germline V gene lookup returns CDR1 SGDLS and CDR2 YYNGEE. DNA of the CDR3: TGTGCCAGCAGCGTAGGGCAGCGAAACACAGATACGCAGTATTTT. This gives the protein CASSVGQRNTDTQYF. The whole variable domain, filled in from reference TRBV9 and TRBJ2-3, reads DSGVTQTPKHLITATGQRVTLRCSPRSGDLSVYWYQQSLDQGLQFLIQYYNGEERAKGNILERFSAQQFPDLHSELNLSSLELGDSALYFCASSVGQRNTDTQYFGPGTRLTVL.

The V gene is TRBV7-9, the J gene TRBJ2-1, with D possibly matching TRBD2 (5 bases). V lost 1 base to trimming and J lost 4 bases, with 8 bases between them. The CDR3 runs 14 residues. Germline CDR1 and CDR2: SEHNR and FQNEAQ (reference sequence). The CDR3 loop reads CASSLGTDYNEQFF. The DNA for the CDR3 is TGTGCCAGCAGCTTAGGGACTGATTACAATGAGCAGTTCTTC. The entire variable domain, with the rest obtained from reference TRBV7-9 and TRBJ2-1, is as follows: DTGVSQNPRHKITKRGQNVTFRCDPISEHNRLYWYRQTLGQGPEFLTYFQNEAQLEKSRLLSDRFSAERPKGSFSTLEIQRTEQGDSAMYLCASSLGTDYNEQFFGPGTRLTVL.

This sequence joins TRBV19 and TRBJ2-6; no definite D call. The V gene's germline CDR1 is LNHDA and CDR2 SQIVND (reference sequence). This CDR3 spans 13 amino acids. V was trimmed by 5 bases and J by 2 bases, leaving 4 bases between them. The CDR3 DNA follows: TGTGCCAGTAGTTATACTGGGGCCAACGTCCTGACTTTC. Translated, it gives CASSYTGANVLTF.

At least ten counts were recorded for this clonotype. CDR3 sequence: CASSARTGLPRNNEQFF. For the CDR3, the DNA is TGTGCCAGCAGTGCCCGGACAGGATTGCCTCGAAACAATGAGCAGTTCTTC. J is TRBJ2-1 and V is TRBV12-3 or TRBV12-4; 7 nucleotides align to TRBD1. The CDR3 loop spans 17 amino acids. The V and J ends lost 5 bases and 5 bases, in that order; junction bases with no gene match: 15.

CDR3 coding DNA: TGTGCCAGCAGCTTACCCCCTCCCTCCTACGAGCAGTACTTC. This gives the protein CASSLPPPSYEQYF. This sequence joins TRBV7-9 and TRBJ2-7, with D unclear. Germline V CDR1 and CDR2: SEHNR, FQNEAQ (reference sequence). The germline V and J ends were trimmed by 2 bases and 0 bases, with 8 bases remaining between them. CDR3 size: 14 residues.

This clonotype was counted only a few times. The V and J genes are TRBV7-9 and TRBJ2-5; D assignment may be TRBD1 or TRBD2 (5 bases each). The V and J ends lost 0 bases and 4 bases respectively, with 9 bases between them. CDR1 is SEHNR and CDR2 is FQNEAQ in the germline V gene (reference sequence). The CDR3 consists of 14 residues. Here the CDR3 reads CASSLASGAETQYF. The CDR3 nucleotides are TGTGCCAGCAGCTTAGCTTCCGGGGCAGAGACCCAGTACTTC.

This clonotype was counted a few times. The chain uses TRBV30 and TRBJ2-7, with D maybe TRBD1 (5 bases). The germline V and J ends were trimmed by 2 bases and 3 bases, with 20 bases remaining between them. The CDR3 runs 16 residues. CDR1 is GTSNPN and CDR2 is SVGIG in the germline V gene (reference sequence). The CDR3 DNA reads as TGTGCCTGGAGTAAATTTGAGACAGACGCTTTCTACGAGCAGTACTTC. Translating it yields CAWSKFETDAFYEQYF.